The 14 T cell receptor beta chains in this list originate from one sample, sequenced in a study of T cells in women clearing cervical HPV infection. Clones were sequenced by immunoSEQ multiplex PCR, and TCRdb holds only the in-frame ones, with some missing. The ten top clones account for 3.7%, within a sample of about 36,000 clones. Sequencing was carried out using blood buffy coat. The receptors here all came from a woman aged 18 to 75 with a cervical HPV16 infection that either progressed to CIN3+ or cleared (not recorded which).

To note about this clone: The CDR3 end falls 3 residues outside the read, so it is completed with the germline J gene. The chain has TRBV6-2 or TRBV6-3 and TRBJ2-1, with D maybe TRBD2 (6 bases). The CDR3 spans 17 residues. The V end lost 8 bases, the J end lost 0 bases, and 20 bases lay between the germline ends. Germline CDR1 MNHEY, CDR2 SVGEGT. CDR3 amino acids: CASLPGDASSSYNEQFF. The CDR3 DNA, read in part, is TGTGCCAGCCTCCCGGGGGACGCCTCCAGCTCCTACAATGAG.

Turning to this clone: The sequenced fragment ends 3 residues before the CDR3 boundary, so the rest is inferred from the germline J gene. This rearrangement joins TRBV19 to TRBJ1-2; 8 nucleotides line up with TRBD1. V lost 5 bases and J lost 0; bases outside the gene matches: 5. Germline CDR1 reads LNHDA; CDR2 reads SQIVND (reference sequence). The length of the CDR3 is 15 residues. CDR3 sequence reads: CASSWTGHSNYGYTF. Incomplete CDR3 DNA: TGTGCCAGTAGTTGGACAGGGCATTCTAACTATGGC. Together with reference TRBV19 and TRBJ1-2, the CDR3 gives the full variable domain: DGGITQSPKYLFRKEGQNVTLSCEQNLNHDAMYWYRQDPGQGLRLIYYSQIVNDFQKGDIAEGYSVSREKKESFPLTVTSAQKNPTAFYLCASSWTGHSNYGYTFGSGTRLTVV.

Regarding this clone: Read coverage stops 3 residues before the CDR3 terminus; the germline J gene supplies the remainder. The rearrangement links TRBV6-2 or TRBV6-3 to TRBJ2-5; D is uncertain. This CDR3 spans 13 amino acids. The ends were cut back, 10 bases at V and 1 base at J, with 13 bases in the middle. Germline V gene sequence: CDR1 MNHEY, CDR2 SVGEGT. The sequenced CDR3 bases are TGTGCCACCGACAACGCCCTCCAAGAGACC. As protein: CATDNALQET. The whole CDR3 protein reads CATDNALQETQYF.

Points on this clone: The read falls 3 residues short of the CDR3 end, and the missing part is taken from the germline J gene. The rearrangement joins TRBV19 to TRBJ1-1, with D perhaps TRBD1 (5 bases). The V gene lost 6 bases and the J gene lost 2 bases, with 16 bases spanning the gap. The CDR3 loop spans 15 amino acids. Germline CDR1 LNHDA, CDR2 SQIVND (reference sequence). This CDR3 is CASSPRQWGNTEAFF. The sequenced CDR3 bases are TGTGCCAGTAGCCCCCGACAGTGGGGAAACACTGAA.

CDR3 in amino acids: CASSATGKTEAFF. CDR3 DNA (partial): TGTGCCAGCAGCGCGACAGGGAAGACTGAA. This chain uses TRBV12-3 or TRBV12-4 with TRBJ1-1; 7 bases line up with TRBD1. The read falls 3 residues short of the CDR3 end, and the missing part is taken from the germline J gene. This CDR3 has 13 amino acids. V was pared by 6 bases and J by 5 bases, with 6 bases of the junction left unmatched.

The CDR3 bases that were read are TGTGCCAGCAGTTACGGCGGATGGGGGCAGGGGGGAACTGAA. Its protein is CASSYGGWGQGGTE. The full CDR3 is CASSYGGWGQGGTEAFF. The chain couples TRBV6-2 or TRBV6-3 to TRBJ1-1; 7 bases fit TRBD1. Read data end 3 residues before the CDR3 end; the end is taken from the germline J gene. The trim removed 2 bases at V and 5 bases at J, leaving 14 bases unmatched. The germline V gene has CDR1 MNHEY and CDR2 SVGEGT. CDR3 size: 17 residues.

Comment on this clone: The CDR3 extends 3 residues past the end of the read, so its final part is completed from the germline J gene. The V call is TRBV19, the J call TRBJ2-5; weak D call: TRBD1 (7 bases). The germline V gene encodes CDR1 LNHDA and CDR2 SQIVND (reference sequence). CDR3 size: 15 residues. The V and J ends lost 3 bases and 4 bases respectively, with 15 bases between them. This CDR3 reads CASSMGQGEVETQYF. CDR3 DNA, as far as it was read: TGTGCCAGTAGTATGGGGCAGGGGGAGGTAGAGACC. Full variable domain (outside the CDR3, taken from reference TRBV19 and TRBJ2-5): DGGITQSPKYLFRKEGQNVTLSCEQNLNHDAMYWYRQDPGQGLRLIYYSQIVNDFQKGDIAEGYSVSREKKESFPLTVTSAQKNPTAFYLCASSMGQGEVETQYFGPGTRLLVL.

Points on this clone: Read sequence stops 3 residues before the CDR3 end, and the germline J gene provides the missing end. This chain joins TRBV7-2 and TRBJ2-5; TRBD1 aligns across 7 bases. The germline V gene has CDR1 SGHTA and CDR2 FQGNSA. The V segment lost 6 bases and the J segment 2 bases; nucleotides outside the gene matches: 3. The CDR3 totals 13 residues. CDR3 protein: CASSTGAQETQYF. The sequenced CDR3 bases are TGTGCCAGCAGTACAGGGGCGCAAGAGACC.

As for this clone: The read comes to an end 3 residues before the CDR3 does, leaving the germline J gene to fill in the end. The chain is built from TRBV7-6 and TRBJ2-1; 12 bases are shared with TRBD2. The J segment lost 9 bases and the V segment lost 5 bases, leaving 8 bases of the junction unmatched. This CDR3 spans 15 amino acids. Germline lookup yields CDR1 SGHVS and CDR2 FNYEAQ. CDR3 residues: CASSQTSGGNPEQFF. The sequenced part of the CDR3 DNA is TGTGCCAGCAGCCAGACTAGCGGGGGAAACCCTGAG.

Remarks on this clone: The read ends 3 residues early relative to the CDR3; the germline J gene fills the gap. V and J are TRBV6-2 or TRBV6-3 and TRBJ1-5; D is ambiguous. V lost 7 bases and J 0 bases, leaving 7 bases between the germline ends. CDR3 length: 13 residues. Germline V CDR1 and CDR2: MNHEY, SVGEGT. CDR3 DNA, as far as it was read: TGTGCCAGCACTGCACATAGCAATCAGCCC. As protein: CASTAHSNQP. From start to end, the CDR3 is CASTAHSNQPQHF.

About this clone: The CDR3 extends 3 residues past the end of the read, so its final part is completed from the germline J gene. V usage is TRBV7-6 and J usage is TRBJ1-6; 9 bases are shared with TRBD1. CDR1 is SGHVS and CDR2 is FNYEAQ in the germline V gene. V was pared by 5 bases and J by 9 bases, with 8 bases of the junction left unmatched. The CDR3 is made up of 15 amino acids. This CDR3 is CASSARPGQGSPLHF. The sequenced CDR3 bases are TGTGCCAGCAGCGCCCGCCCGGGACAGGGTTCACCC.

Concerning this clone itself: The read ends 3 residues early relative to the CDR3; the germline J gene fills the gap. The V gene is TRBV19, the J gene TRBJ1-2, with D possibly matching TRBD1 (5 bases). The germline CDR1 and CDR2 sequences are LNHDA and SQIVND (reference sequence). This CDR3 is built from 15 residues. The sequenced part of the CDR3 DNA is TGTGCCAGTAGGGGGGGTTTGGGAAACTCCTACGAC. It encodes CASRGGLGNSYD. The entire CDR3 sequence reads CASRGGLGNSYDYTF.

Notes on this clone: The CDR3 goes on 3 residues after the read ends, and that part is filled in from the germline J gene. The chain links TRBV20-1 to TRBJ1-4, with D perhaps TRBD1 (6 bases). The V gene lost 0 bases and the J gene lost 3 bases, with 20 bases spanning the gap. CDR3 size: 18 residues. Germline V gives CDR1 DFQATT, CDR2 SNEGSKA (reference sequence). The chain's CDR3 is CSARDRMAGARANEKLFF. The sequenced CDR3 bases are TGCAGTGCTAGAGATCGGATGGCGGGGGCGCGAGCTAATGAAAAA.

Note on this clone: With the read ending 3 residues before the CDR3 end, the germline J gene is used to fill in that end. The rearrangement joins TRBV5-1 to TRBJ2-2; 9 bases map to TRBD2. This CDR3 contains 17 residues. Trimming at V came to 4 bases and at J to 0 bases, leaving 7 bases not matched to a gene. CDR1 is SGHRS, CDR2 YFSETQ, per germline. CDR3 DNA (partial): TGCGCCAGCAGCCCGACTAGCGGATTCGCGAACACCGGGGAG. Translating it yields CASSPTSGFANTGE. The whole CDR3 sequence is CASSPTSGFANTGELFF.